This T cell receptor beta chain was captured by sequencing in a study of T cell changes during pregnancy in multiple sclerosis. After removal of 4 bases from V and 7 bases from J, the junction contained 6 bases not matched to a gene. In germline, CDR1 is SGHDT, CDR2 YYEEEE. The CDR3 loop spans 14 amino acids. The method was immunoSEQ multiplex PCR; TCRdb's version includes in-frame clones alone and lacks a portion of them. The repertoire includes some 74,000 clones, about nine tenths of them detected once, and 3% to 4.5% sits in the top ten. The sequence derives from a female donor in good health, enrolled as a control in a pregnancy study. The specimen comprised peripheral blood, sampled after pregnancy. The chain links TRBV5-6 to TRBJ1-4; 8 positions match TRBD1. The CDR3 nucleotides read TGTGCCAGCAGCCGCAGGGGGCTAGGTGAAAAACTGTTTTTT. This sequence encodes CASSRRGLGEKLFF.